Listed below are T cell receptor beta chains from one sample, sequenced in a study of regulatory T cells in long-lasting Graves disease. MiXCR was run by TCRdb on the multiplex PCR reads, yielding one entry per CDR3 protein. The sample has roughly 610,000 distinct CDR3 sequences; approximately 15% are singletons. This sample also belongs to another study, concerning T cells in Graves' hyperthyroidism and ophthalmopathy.

The source was peripheral blood mononuclear cells (PBMCs), collected at new diagnosis, from a patient treated with antithyroid drugs. These TCRs come from a woman under 40 with Graves disease. The CDR3 runs from the conserved cysteine through the conserved F or W. D genes are given only for firm matches. Part of the rows lack a size; the others show once, few, many or a class for expanded clones.

J gene | clone size | D gene | V gene | CDR3 DNA | CDR3 protein
TRBJ2-1 | few | NA | TRBV7-9 | TGTGCCAGCAGCTTAGTCCCGGCATTCCACTATGAGCAGTTCTTC | CASSLVPAFHYEQFF
TRBJ1-5 | many | TRBD1 | TRBV6-1 | TGTGCCAGCACCCAACAGGGGAACAACAATCAGCCCCAGCATTTT | CASTQQGNNNQPQHF
TRBJ2-5 | NA | NA | TRBV5-1 | TGCGCCAGCAGCTTGGAGTGGACAAGGGAGACCCAGTACTTC | CASSLEWTRETQYF
TRBJ1-3 | few | NA | TRBV24-1 | TGTGCCGCACAGGGTAATGGAAACACCACATATTTT | CAAQGNGNTTYF
TRBJ2-2 | many | TRBD2 | TRBV12-3/TRBV12-4 | TGTGCCAGCAGTACCGAACGCGGGAGGTACACCGGGGAGCTGTTTTTT | CASSTERGRYTGELFF
TRBJ2-4 | many | NA | TRBV28 | TGTGCCAGCAGTCCTTCTGGCAGCCTCAGGGGAAACATTCAGTACTTC | CASSPSGSLRGNIQYF
TRBJ2-7 | many | NA | TRBV2 | TGTGCCAGCGGTTCCTCCTACGAGCAGTACTTC | CASGSSYEQYF
TRBJ2-7 | many | NA | TRBV9 | TGTGCCAGCAGCGTAGACCCGGGACGGCCGACCTACGAGCAGTACTTC | CASSVDPGRPTYEQYF
TRBJ2-3 | many | TRBD2 | TRBV3-1 | TGTGCCAGCAGCCAAGTTCCGACTAGCGCAGATACGCAGTATTTT | CASSQVPTSADTQYF
TRBJ2-7 | many | TRBD2 | TRBV20-1 | TGCAGTGCCAGGACTAGCGGTACCTACGAGCAGTACTTC | CSARTSGTYEQYF
TRBJ2-5 | many | TRBD2 | TRBV6-1 | TGTGCCAGCAGTCTAGCGGGATTTGGCCAAGAGACCCAGTACTTC | CASSLAGFGQETQYF
TRBJ2-5 | few | NA | TRBV5-1 | TGCGCCAGCAGCTTGATCCTCCAAGAGACCCAGTACTTC | CASSLILQETQYF
TRBJ2-1 | many | TRBD2 | TRBV2 | TGTGCCAGCGTAGAGCGGGAGGGAAGGGGGAATGAGCAGTTCTTC | CASVEREGRGNEQFF
TRBJ2-3 | many | NA | TRBV2 | TGTGCCAGCGGTCAGGGACTGGGCACAGATACGCAGTATTTT | CASGQGLGTDTQYF
TRBJ2-1 | NA | NA | TRBV6-5 | TGTGCCAGCAGTTACTCGGCTAGCCTTAGCTCCTACAATGAGCAGTTCTTC | CASSYSASLSSYNEQFF
TRBJ2-1 | many | TRBD1 | TRBV6-1 | TGTGCCGCCCGGGGGGACAGGGGGCGAAATGAGCAGTTCTTC | CAARGDRGRNEQFF
TRBJ1-3 | few | NA | TRBV30 | TGTGCCTGGAGTGTACAGCGCTCTGGAAACACCATATATTTT | CAWSVQRSGNTIYF
TRBJ2-7 | many | TRBD1 | TRBV28 | TGTGCCAGCAGCCTACAGGGGCGCCCTTTCTACGAGCAGTACTTC | CASSLQGRPFYEQYF
TRBJ2-1 | few | TRBD2 | TRBV19 | TGTGCCAGTCAATGGACTAGCGGGAGGACCAATGAGCAGTTCTTC | CASQWTSGRTNEQFF
TRBJ2-7 | NA | TRBD2 | TRBV19 | TGTGCCAGTAGTATAGTAGGCGGGAGGTACTCCTACGAGCAGTACTTC | CASSIVGGRYSYEQYF
TRBJ2-7 | many | TRBD2 | TRBV7-2 | TGTGCCAGCAGCACGGGACTAGCGGGAGCTGGGGAGTACTTC | CASSTGLAGAGEYF
TRBJ1-2 | many | NA | TRBV7-8 | TGTGCCAGCGGGCTCGATGGGGACGGCTACACCTTC | CASGLDGDGYTF
TRBJ1-1 | few | NA | TRBV18 | TGTGCCAGCTCATGGGCGGACGGGAACACTGAAGCTTTCTTT | CASSWADGNTEAFF
TRBJ1-1 | many | NA | TRBV15 | TGTGCCACCAGCAGAGATACAGACACTGAAGCTTTCTTT | CATSRDTDTEAFF
TRBJ2-2 | few | NA | TRBV9 | TGTGCCAGCAGCTCGGGACTCCTGAACACCGGGGAGCTGTTTTTT | CASSSGLLNTGELFF
TRBJ2-1 | NA | TRBD2 | TRBV6-2/TRBV6-3 | TGTGCCAGCAGTTACTCGCCGGGAGGTTCCTCCTACAATGAGCAGTTCTTC | CASSYSPGGSSYNEQFF